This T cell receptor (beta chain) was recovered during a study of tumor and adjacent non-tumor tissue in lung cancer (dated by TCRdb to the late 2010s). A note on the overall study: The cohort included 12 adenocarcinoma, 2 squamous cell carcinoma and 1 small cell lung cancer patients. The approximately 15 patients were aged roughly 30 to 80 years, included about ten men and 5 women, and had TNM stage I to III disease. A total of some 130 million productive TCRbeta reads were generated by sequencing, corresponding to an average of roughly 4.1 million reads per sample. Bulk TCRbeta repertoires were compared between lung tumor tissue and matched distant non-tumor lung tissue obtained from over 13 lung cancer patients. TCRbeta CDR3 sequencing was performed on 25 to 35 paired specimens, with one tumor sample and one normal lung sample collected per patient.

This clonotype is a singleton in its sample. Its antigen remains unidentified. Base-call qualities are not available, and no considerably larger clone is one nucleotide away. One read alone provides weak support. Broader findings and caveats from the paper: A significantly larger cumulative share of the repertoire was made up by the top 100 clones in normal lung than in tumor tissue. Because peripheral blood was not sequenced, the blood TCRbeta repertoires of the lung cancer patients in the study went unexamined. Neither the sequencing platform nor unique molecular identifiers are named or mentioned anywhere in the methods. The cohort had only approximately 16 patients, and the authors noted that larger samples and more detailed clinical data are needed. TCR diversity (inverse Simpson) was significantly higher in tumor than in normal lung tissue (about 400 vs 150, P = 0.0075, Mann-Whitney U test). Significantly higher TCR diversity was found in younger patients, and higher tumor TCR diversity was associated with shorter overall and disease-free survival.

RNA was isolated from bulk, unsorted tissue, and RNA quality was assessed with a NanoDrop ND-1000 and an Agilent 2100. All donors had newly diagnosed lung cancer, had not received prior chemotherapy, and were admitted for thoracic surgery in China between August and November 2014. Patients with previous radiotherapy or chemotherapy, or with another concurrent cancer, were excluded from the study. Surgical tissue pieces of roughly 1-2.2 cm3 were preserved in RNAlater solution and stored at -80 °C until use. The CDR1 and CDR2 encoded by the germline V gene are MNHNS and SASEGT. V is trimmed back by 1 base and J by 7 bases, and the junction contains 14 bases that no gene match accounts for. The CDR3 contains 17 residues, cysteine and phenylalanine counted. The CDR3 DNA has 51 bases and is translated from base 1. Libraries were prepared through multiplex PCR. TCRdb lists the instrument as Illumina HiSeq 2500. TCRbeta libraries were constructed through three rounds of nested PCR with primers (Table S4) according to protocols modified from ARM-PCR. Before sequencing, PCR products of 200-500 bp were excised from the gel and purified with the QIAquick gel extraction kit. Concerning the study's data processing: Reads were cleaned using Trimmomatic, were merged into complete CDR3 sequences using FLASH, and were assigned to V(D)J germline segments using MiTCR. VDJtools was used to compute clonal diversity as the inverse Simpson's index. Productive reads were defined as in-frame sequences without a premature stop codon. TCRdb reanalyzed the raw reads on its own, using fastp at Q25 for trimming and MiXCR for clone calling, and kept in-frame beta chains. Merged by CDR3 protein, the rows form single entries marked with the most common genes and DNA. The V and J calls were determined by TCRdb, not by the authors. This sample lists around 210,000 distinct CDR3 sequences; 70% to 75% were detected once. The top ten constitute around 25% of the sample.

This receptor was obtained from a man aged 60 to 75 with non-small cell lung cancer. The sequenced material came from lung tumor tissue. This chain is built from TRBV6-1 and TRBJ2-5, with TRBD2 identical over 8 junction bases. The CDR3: CASSEGIPGLGGGTQYF. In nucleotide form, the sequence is TGTGCCAGCAGTGAAGGGATACCGGGACTAGGGGGGGGGACCCAGTACTTC.